The next 2 T cell receptor beta chains were all read from a single sample in a study of blood T cell repertoires in COVID-19. Profiled with immunoSEQ multiplex PCR; TCRdb holds only in-frame clones, not every one. The table lists about 270,000 clones, more than 65% of them singletons. Sequenced material: peripheral blood. Source of these receptors: a woman between 18 and 30 years old with acute or convalescent COVID-19.

This sequence joins TRBV29-1 and TRBJ2-1; 10 bases agree with TRBD2. CDR3 length equals 13 residues. Germline CDR1 SQVTM, CDR2 ANQGSEA. V lost 1 base, J lost 9 bases, and 3 bases stayed unmatched. Here the CDR3 DNA reads TGCAGCGTTGAAGGCGGACTAGCGGTTGAGCAGTTCTTC. Amino acid sequence: CSVEGGLAVEQFF.

This chain uses TRBV30 with TRBJ1-5; maybe TRBD1 (6 bases). Trimming took 1 base from V and 6 from J, leaving 10 bases between them. Per germline, CDR1 GTSNPN and CDR2 SVGIG (reference sequence). The CDR3 has 13 amino acids. In DNA form, the CDR3 reads TGTGCCTGGAGTGAGGGGGTGACTCAGCCCCAGCATTTT. This gives the protein CAWSEGVTQPQHF.